The count of the clone carrying this T cell receptor (beta chain) is one. Antigen unknown. This sample is drawn from a study of T cells in Graves' hyperthyroidism and ophthalmopathy. Researchers amplified the TCR beta CDR3 regions from RNA transcripts. Using the HTBI primer set, a first-round RT-PCR was run on the TCR CDR3. TCRdb reprocessed the multiplex PCR reads with MiXCR, giving one entry per CDR3 protein. The sample contains approximately 380,000 distinct CDR3 sequences, around 18% of which appear only once. Germline V gene lookup returns CDR1 MGHDK and CDR2 SYGVNS. V was cut by 9 bases and J by 7 bases, with 10 bases left in between. The CDR3 is 11 amino acids. Findings of the study overall: Ophthalmopathy could be told apart from stable hyperthyroidism with a 13 V-J model.

This chain links TRBV25-1 with TRBJ2-4; D unclear. The sequence came from a man aged 18 to 29 with Graves' ophthalmopathy. The material sequenced was blood. The CDR3 spells CASEHLNIQYF. The CDR3 DNA follows: TGTGCCAGTGAACACCTGAACATTCAGTACTTC. Full variable domain (outside the CDR3, taken from reference TRBV25-1 and TRBJ2-4): EADIYQTPRYLVIGTGKKITLECSQTMGHDKMYWYQQDPGMELHLIHYSYGVNSTEKGDLSSESTVSRIRTEHFPLTLESARPSHTSQYLCASEHLNIQYFGAGTRLSVL.